Listed below are T cell receptor beta chains from one sample, sequenced in a study of T cell responses to AZD1222 COVID-19 vaccine. Clones were read by immunoSEQ multiplex PCR, and TCRdb kept only the in-frame ones, dropping some. The data show some 180,000 clones, just over 90% seen once. The material sequenced was peripheral blood, taken 28 days after the second AZD1222 dose. The origin of the receptors is an adult who received the AZD1222 COVID-19 vaccine. The CDR3 runs from the conserved cysteine through the conserved F or W. A D gene is named only where the DNA matches it firmly. Size is stated for part of the rows, as once, few or many counts, or as a class when the clone is expanded.

TRBD2	.	TRBV15	17	TRBJ2-5	CATSRGGLAGGQETQYF	TGTGCCACCAGCAGAGGGGGACTAGCGGGGGGCCAAGAGACCCAGTACTTC
TRBD1	.	TRBV4-1	15	TRBJ2-2	CASSRQGPNTGELFF	TGCGCCAGCAGCAGACAGGGTCCGAACACCGGGGAGCTGTTTTTT
.	.	TRBV7-2	11	TRBJ2-3	CASSNYDTQYF	TGTGCCAGCAGCAACTACGATACGCAGTATTTT
.	.	TRBV19	11	TRBJ2-2	CASIRTGELFF	TGTGCCAGTATCCGCACCGGGGAGCTGTTTTTT
.	.	TRBV18	14	TRBJ1-5	CASSPQVGNQPQHF	TGTGCCAGCTCACCCCAAGTGGGCAATCAGCCCCAGCATTTT
TRBD2	.	TRBV12-3/TRBV12-4	13	TRBJ2-1	CASMSGVHNEQFF	TGTGCCTCCATGAGCGGGGTACACAATGAGCAGTTCTTC
.	.	TRBV10-2	12	TRBJ2-4	CASSDYGDIQYF	TGCGCCAGCAGTGATTATGGGGACATTCAGTACTTC
TRBD2	.	TRBV10-3	16	TRBJ2-5	CAIRKGLADSQETQYF	TGTGCCATCAGGAAGGGACTAGCGGACTCCCAAGAGACCCAGTACTTC
TRBD1	.	TRBV11-3	13	TRBJ1-1	CASSSTGLSEAFF	TGTGCCAGCAGCTCGACAGGGTTGTCTGAAGCTTTCTTT
TRBD1	.	TRBV19	14	TRBJ1-2	CASSWDREYYGYTF	TGTGCCAGTTCATGGGACAGGGAATACTATGGCTACACCTTC
TRBD2	.	TRBV7-7	19	TRBJ2-3	CASSLAGPQKKVGPDTQYF	TGTGCTAGCAGCTTAGCGGGCCCCCAAAAAAAGGTTGGCCCCGATACGCAGTATTTT
.	.	TRBV27	14	TRBJ1-1	CASSPRASNTEAFF	TGTGCCAGCAGCCCCAGGGCCTCGAACACTGAAGCTTTCTTT
.	.	TRBV18	13	TRBJ2-3	CASSPRTTDTQYF	TGTGCCAGCTCACCCAGAACCACAGATACGCAGTATTTT
.	.	TRBV10-3	14	TRBJ1-3	CAISEPPSVNTIYF	TGTGCCATCAGTGAGCCCCCAAGTGTAAACACCATATATTTT
.	.	TRBV7-2	15	TRBJ2-1	CASSFRVSSYNEQFF	TGTGCCAGCAGCTTTCGGGTGAGCTCCTACAATGAGCAGTTCTTC
.	once	TRBV24-1	15	TRBJ2-3	CATSDPRTPSDTQYF	TGTGCCACCAGTGACCCACGGACCCCGTCCGATACGCAGTATTTT
TRBD2	.	TRBV2	14	TRBJ2-3	CASSGTSGRASPYF	TGTGCCAGCAGCGGGACTAGCGGGAGGGCCTCGCCGTATTTT
.	.	TRBV11-3	13	TRBJ1-1	CASSLQVTTEAFF	TGTGCCAGCTCGCTACAGGTGACCACTGAAGCTTTCTTT
.	.	TRBV9	15	TRBJ2-7	CASSVDPSLTYEQYF	TGTGCCAGCAGCGTAGACCCCTCCTTAACCTACGAGCAGTACTTC
.	.	TRBV7-9	16	TRBJ2-7	CASSLGPRGTSYEQYF	TGTGCCAGCAGCTTAGGACCCAGAGGCACTTCCTACGAGCAGTACTTC
TRBD1	once	TRBV18	15	TRBJ1-5	CASSPGQGPYQPQHF	TGTGCCAGCTCACCAGGACAGGGACCTTATCAGCCCCAGCATTTT
.	.	TRBV10-3	13	TRBJ1-6	CAITRGSDSPLHF	TGTGCCATAACGAGGGGGTCGGATTCACCCCTCCACTTT
.	.	TRBV30	15	TRBJ1-2	CAWSVTMGAVSGYTF	TGTGCCTGGAGTGTCACCATGGGGGCGGTGAGTGGCTACACCTTC
.	once	TRBV19	15	TRBJ1-6	CASHPKRGWGSPLHF	TGTGCCAGCCACCCCAAGCGGGGGTGGGGATCACCCCTCCACTTT
.	.	TRBV19	15	TRBJ1-5	CASSIDAGGNQPQHF	TGTGCCAGTAGTATAGATGCCGGGGGCAATCAGCCCCAGCATTTT
TRBD2	.	TRBV10-1	18	TRBJ2-3	CASSESVTSGRNTDTQYF	TGCGCCAGCAGTGAGTCGGTGACTAGCGGGAGAAACACAGATACGCAGTATTTT
.	.	TRBV12-3/TRBV12-4	13	TRBJ2-1	CASSLVVTSEQFF	TGTGCCAGCAGTTTAGTGGTTACGTCTGAGCAGTTCTTC
.	.	TRBV18	16	TRBJ2-3	CASSPIIGTSTDTQYF	TGTGCCAGCTCACCGATAATCGGGACCAGCACAGATACGCAGTATTTT
.	.	TRBV11-2	16	TRBJ1-4	CASSLDSGLKSEKLFF	TGTGCCAGCAGCTTAGATTCAGGGCTGAAGAGTGAGAAACTGTTTTTT
.	once	TRBV11-2	13	TRBJ1-1	CASSRDRNTEAFF	TGTGCCAGCAGCCGAGACAGGAACACTGAAGCTTTCTTT
.	.	TRBV30	12	TRBJ1-1	CAWSLLNTEAFF	TGTGCCTGGTCTCTGCTTAACACTGAAGCTTTCTTT
.	.	TRBV6-5	15	TRBJ1-5	CASSFWEGTGQPQHF	TGTGCCAGCAGTTTCTGGGAGGGCACAGGGCAGCCCCAGCATTTT
.	.	TRBV19	15	TRBJ1-5	CASSLSSYSNQPQHF	TGTGCCAGTAGTCTCAGCAGCTATAGCAATCAGCCCCAGCATTTT
.	once	TRBV11-2	18	TRBJ2-7	CASSSRWVVGRATYEQYF	TGTGCCAGCAGCTCCAGGTGGGTAGTGGGCAGAGCCACTTACGAGCAGTACTTC
.	.	TRBV19	13	TRBJ2-3	CASRTTITDTQYF	TGTGCCAGTAGGACAACGATAACAGATACGCAGTATTTT
.	once	TRBV11-2	14	TRBJ2-7	CASSPQGGGGEQYF	TGTGCCAGCAGCCCCCAGGGGGGGGGTGGGGAGCAGTACTTC
.	.	TRBV4-3	13	TRBJ2-1	CASSQDIGMWQFF	TGCGCCAGCAGCCAAGATATAGGGATGTGGCAGTTCTTC
.	.	TRBV6-6	18	TRBJ2-2	CASSLPALGRRNTGELFF	TGTGCCAGCAGTCTACCCGCCCTAGGACGGCGTAACACCGGGGAGCTGTTTTTT
TRBD1	.	TRBV30	13	TRBJ1-4	CAWSPAGGEKLFF	TGTGCCTGGAGTCCGGCAGGGGGTGAAAAACTGTTTTTT
.	once	TRBV19	13	TRBJ2-1	CASWQGWGNEQFF	TGTGCCAGTTGGCAGGGTTGGGGCAATGAGCAGTTCTTC
.	.	TRBV4-2	13	TRBJ2-6	CASSQGGANVLTF	TGTGCCAGCAGCCAAGGTGGGGCCAACGTCCTGACTTTC
TRBD2	once	TRBV6-5	14	TRBJ2-7	CASSLRERAYEQYF	TGTGCCAGCAGTTTGCGGGAGCGCGCCTACGAGCAGTACTTC
TRBD2	once	TRBV29-1	12	TRBJ2-3	CSVAGLTDTQYF	TGCAGCGTAGCGGGACTCACAGATACGCAGTATTTT
.	once	TRBV7-9	15	TRBJ1-4	CASSLASATNEKLFF	TGTGCCAGCAGCTTAGCGTCGGCAACTAATGAAAAACTGTTTTTT
TRBD2	.	TRBV5-6	15	TRBJ2-3	CASSRRGAGTDTQYF	TGTGCCAGCAGCCGGCGGGGGGCCGGCACAGATACGCAGTATTTT